These 8 T cell receptor beta chains were all obtained from the same sample, sequenced in a study of cytomegalovirus exposure and HLA in healthy donors. PCR was performed using 60 Vbeta and 13 Jbeta primers. Assay: immunoSEQ multiplex PCR; the TCRdb copy retains only in-frame clones and omits some. The sample gives roughly 190,000 clones, around 78% of which show up once; around an eighth is in the top ten. Sequenced: PBMCs. These receptors came from a woman aged 30 to 39 in good health and CMV-seropositive.

This clone showed up just once. This sequence joins TRBV5-6 and TRBJ2-7; TRBD1 might be the D (7 bases). Trimming took 6 bases from V and 3 from J, leaving 19 bases between them. CDR3 length equals 15 residues. Looked up from germline, CDR1 is SGHDT and CDR2 is YYEEEE. The CDR3: CASTPGGQFLYEQYF. CDR3 in DNA: TGTGCCAGCACCCCCGGGGGACAGTTCCTCTACGAGCAGTACTTC.

This clone was seen a few times. The rearrangement links TRBV27 to TRBJ2-3; no firm D call. Per germline, CDR1 MNHEY and CDR2 SMNVEV (reference sequence). The CDR3 covers 12 residues. Trimming removed 6 bases at V and 0 bases at J, with 4 bases between. The CDR3 DNA follows: TGTGCCAGCAGCCATAGCACAGATACGCAGTATTTT. Translating it yields CASSHSTDTQYF.

The chain joins TRBV5-1 to TRBJ2-6; no definite D call. Germline assignment: CDR1 SGHRS and CDR2 YFSETQ. Deletions cut 4 bases from V and 1 base from J, with 12 bases between. CDR3 size: 16 residues. The CDR3 loop reads CASSLLNPSGANVLTF. CDR3 bases: TGCGCCAGCAGCCTATTGAATCCTTCTGGGGCCAACGTCCTGACTTTC.

This clone was detected only once. This chain connects TRBV6-1 to TRBJ2-7, with 8 bases identical to TRBD1. The V gene end was trimmed by 8 bases and the J gene end by 4 bases; junction bases not matched to a gene: 10. The CDR3 totals 14 residues. Germline lookup yields CDR1 MNHNS and CDR2 SASEGT. The chain's CDR3 is CASGRTGIGYEQYF. CDR3 in DNA: TGTGCCAGCGGCCGGACAGGGATAGGGTACGAGCAGTACTTC.

This chain links TRBV6-4 with TRBJ1-6; D possibly corresponds to TRBD1 (5 bases). V was clipped by 8 bases and J by 7 bases, with 9 bases between them. This CDR3 spans 12 amino acids. Germline CDR1 is MRHNA and CDR2 is SNTAGT. CDR3 bases: TGTGCCAGCGGAACAGGAAATTCACCCCTCCACTTT. Encoded protein: CASGTGNSPLHF.

V usage is TRBV2 and J usage is TRBJ2-2, with a possible D match to TRBD1 (6 bases). CDR1 and CDR2 from the germline V gene are SNHLY and FYNNEI. CDR3 length: 16 amino acids. V was trimmed by 5 bases and J by 2 bases, leaving 15 bases between them. CDR3 sequence reads: CASSTTGHFNTGELFF. As DNA, the CDR3 is TGTGCCAGCAGTACGACAGGTCATTTTAACACCGGGGAGCTGTTTTTT. Using reference TRBV2 and TRBJ2-2 for the parts outside the CDR3, the full variable domain is EPEVTQTPSHQVTQMGQEVILRCVPISNHLYFYWYRQILGQKVEFLVSFYNNEISEKSEIFDDQFSVERPDGSNFTLKIRSTKLEDSAMYFCASSTTGHFNTGELFFGEGSRLTVL.

Points on this clone: Because the CDR3's place on the DNA is in doubt, the DNA is left out and the CDR3 is given as listed by TCRdb. The chain recombines TRBV11-2 with TRBJ2-5; no DNA check was done on the table's D call, TRBD2. A total of 15 residues make up the CDR3, ends included. The germline gives CDR1 SGHAT, CDR2 FQNNGV. CDR3 residues: CASNLRFGGLETQYF.

The rearrangement uses TRBV4-1 and TRBJ2-1; TRBD2 agrees at 8 bases. The J segment lost 0 bases and the V segment lost 5 bases, leaving 9 bases of the junction unmatched. This CDR3 spans 17 amino acids. Germline CDR1 reads MGHRA; CDR2 reads YSYEKL. CDR3 amino acids: CASSVGGLAFSYNEQFF. CDR3 DNA sequence: TGCGCCAGCAGCGTAGGTGGACTAGCCTTCTCCTACAATGAGCAGTTCTTC.